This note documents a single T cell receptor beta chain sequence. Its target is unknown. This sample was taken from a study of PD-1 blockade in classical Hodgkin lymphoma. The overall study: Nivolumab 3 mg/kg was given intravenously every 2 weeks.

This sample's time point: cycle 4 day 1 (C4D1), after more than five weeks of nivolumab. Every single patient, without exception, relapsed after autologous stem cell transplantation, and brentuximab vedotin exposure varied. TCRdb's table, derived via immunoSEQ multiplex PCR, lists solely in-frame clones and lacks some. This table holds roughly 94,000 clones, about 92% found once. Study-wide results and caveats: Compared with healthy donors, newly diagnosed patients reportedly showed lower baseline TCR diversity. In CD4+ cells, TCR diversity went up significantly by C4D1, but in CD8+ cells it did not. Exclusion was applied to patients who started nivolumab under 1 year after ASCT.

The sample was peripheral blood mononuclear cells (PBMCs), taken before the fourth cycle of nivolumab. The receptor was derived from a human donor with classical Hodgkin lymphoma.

The CDR3 reads CASSERSGRGDTEAFF. The CDR3 nucleotides read TGCGCCAGCAGTGAAAGGTCAGGTCGGGGAGACACTGAAGCTTTCTTT. The V and J genes are TRBV10-1 and TRBJ1-1, with unresolved D. The CDR3 extends over 16 amino acids. The ends were cut back, 3 bases at V and 3 bases at J, with 17 bases in the middle. Germline-derived CDR1 and CDR2 are WNHNN and SYGVQD (reference sequence).